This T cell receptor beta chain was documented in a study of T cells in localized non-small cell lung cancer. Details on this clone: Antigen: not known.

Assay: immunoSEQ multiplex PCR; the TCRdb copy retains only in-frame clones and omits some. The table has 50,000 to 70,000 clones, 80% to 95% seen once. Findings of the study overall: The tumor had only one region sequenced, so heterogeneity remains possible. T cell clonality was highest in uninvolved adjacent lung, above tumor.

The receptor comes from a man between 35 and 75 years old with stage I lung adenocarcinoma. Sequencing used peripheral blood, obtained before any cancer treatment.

The CDR3 DNA follows: TGTGCCAGCAGTTTAACCCCCCAGAAGGTGACCGAGCAGTACTTC. It is translated as CASSLTPQKVTEQYF. The gene calls are TRBV27 and TRBJ2-7, with no clear D. This CDR3 spans 15 amino acids. V lost 2 bases, J lost 6 bases, and 17 bases lay in between. CDR1 and CDR2 (germline): MNHEY, SMNVEV (reference sequence).